The sequence of this TCR beta chain was determined in a study of blood T cell repertoires in COVID-19. The CDR3 covers 13 residues. Germline CDR1 SGHTA, CDR2 FQGNSA. V lost 5 bases, J lost 8 bases, and 15 bases lay in between. Produced via immunoSEQ multiplex PCR; TCRdb's table is partial and in-frame only. This sample yields more than 250,000 clones, of which 92% are seen a single time; approximately 18% belongs to the top ten. The study drew participants aged about 18 to 95 years from some 23 US areas. Participants' own reports of clinical history determined their cohort assignment. The source of this sequence is a woman aged 25 to 39 who had recovered from COVID-19. The sequenced sample was PBMCs or T cells enriched from blood (not recorded which). This chain uses TRBV7-2 with TRBJ1-2; D may be TRBD1 (5 bases). CDR3 DNA sequence: TGTGCCAGCAGCAGCACGGGAGGGGAAGGCTACACCTTC. Translated: CASSSTGGEGYTF.